What follows are 32 T cell receptor beta chains derived from one specimen sequenced in a study of blood T cell repertoires in COVID-19. The table came from immunoSEQ multiplex PCR; TCRdb's copy has only in-frame clones and leaves some out. The table lists 50,000 to 55,000 clones, 82% of them singletons. Sequenced material: peripheral blood. These receptor sequences come from a man older than 75 with COVID-19, enrolled during active disease.

V is TRBV9 and J is TRBJ2-1, with 11 positions matching TRBD2. Per germline, CDR1 SGDLS and CDR2 YYNGEE. This CDR3 contains 19 residues. Germline trimming cut 0 bases from V and 7 bases from J; bases unmatched to any gene: 15. The DNA for the CDR3 is TGTGCCAGCAGCGTAGCCCCAGGGACTAGCGGTTTTGGGGGGAATGAGCAGTTCTTC. It yields the protein CASSVAPGTSGFGGNEQFF.

CDR3 DNA: TGCGCCAGCAGCTTTACTAGCGGCTCCTACAATGAGCAGTTCTTC. It is translated as CASSFTSGSYNEQFF. The chain has TRBV5-1 and TRBJ2-1; 8 bases are a match to TRBD2. The V gene's germline CDR1 is SGHRS and CDR2 YFSETQ. V shed 2 bases and J 0 bases; nucleotides not matched to a gene: 1. CDR3 size: 15 residues.

This clone was counted only a few times. This rearrangement joins TRBV4-3 to TRBJ2-1, with D maybe TRBD2 (6 bases). CDR1 LGHNA and CDR2 YSLEER come from the germline V gene. The CDR3 contains 19 residues. V was cut by 1 base and J by 1 base, with 20 bases left in between. The CDR3 DNA is TGCGCCAGCAGCCAAGGAACGGGACTCTTCTCCCTTTCCTACAATGAGCAGTTCTTC. It is translated as CASSQGTGLFSLSYNEQFF.

The chain employs TRBV7-8 and TRBJ2-5, with 8 bases fitting TRBD1. The CDR3 has 17 amino acids. Germline lookup yields CDR1 SGHVS and CDR2 FQNEAQ. Unmatched junction bases numbered 13, after V lost 2 bases and J lost 5 bases. The CDR3 DNA sequence: TGTGCCAGCAGCTTATGGTCAGACAGGGGAAGCATGGAGACCCAGTACTTC. This encodes CASSLWSDRGSMETQYF.

The chain couples TRBV6-2 or TRBV6-3 to TRBJ2-7; D is ambiguous. V shed 3 bases and J shed 0 bases, with 6 bases lying between them. Germline CDR1 reads MNHEY; CDR2 reads SVGEGT. This CDR3 has 13 amino acids. The DNA of the CDR3 is TGTGCCAGCAGTTATGGCACCTCCTACGAGCAGTACGTC. Protein sequence: CASSYGTSYEQYV.

The V gene is TRBV5-5, the J gene TRBJ2-7; 7 bases are shared with TRBD1. There are 15 residues in the CDR3. The germline gives CDR1 SGHKS, CDR2 YYEKEE (reference sequence). Trimming removed 4 bases from V and 0 bases from J; junction bases left unmatched: 7. This CDR3 is CASSQNRGVSYEQYV. Written as DNA, the CDR3 is TGTGCCAGCAGCCAGAACAGGGGCGTCTCCTACGAGCAGTACGTC.

The chain employs TRBV30 and TRBJ1-5; 10 nucleotides align to TRBD1. The CDR3 runs to 14 residues. Germline V lookup: CDR1 GTSNPN, CDR2 SVGIG (reference sequence). J was trimmed by 5 bases and V by 4 bases; bases with no gene match: 5. CDR3: CAWTTGGLYQPQHF. In nucleotides, the CDR3 is TGTGCCTGGACGACAGGGGGCCTATATCAGCCCCAGCATTTT.

The V and J genes are TRBV29-1 and TRBJ1-1; D remains ambiguous. Germline CDR1 and CDR2: SQVTM and ANQGSEA. V lost 4 bases to trimming and J lost 3 bases, with 12 bases between them. The CDR3 has 13 residues. The CDR3 region has the DNA TGCAGCGTTGCGACCGGGAGGCACACTGAAGCTTTCTTT. This encodes CSVATGRHTEAFF.

The V call is TRBV5-1, the J call TRBJ2-2; 9 bases align to TRBD1. Germline V CDR1 and CDR2: SGHRS, YFSETQ. CDR3 length: 15 residues. The ends lost 0 bases at V and 6 bases at J; junction bases unmatched: 3. CDR3 in amino acids: CASSLEGQGSGELFF. The DNA for the CDR3 is TGCGCCAGCAGCTTGGAAGGACAGGGGTCCGGGGAGCTGTTTTTT.

In its sample, this clone was seen once. CDR3 sequence: CSVGAHNQPQHF. CDR3 in DNA: TGCAGCGTTGGGGCACACAATCAGCCCCAGCATTTT. This sequence joins TRBV29-1 and TRBJ1-5; D is unclear. The V end was cut by 4 bases, the J end by 3 bases, with 7 bases between. There are 12 residues in the CDR3. Germline loops: CDR1 SQVTM, CDR2 ANQGSEA. The full variable domain, completed using reference TRBV29-1 and TRBJ1-5, is SAVISQKPSRDICQRGTSLTIQCQVDSQVTMMFWYRQQPGQSLTLIATANQGSEATYESGFVIDKFPISRPNLTFSTLTVSNMSPEDSSIYLCSVGAHNQPQHFGDGTRLSIL.

This clone was seen just once. The chain carries TRBV11-2 and TRBJ1-5; the D is unclear. Germline loops: CDR1 SGHAT, CDR2 FQNNGV. The V and J ends lost 0 bases and 0 bases respectively, with 12 bases between them. This CDR3 has 17 amino acids. CDR3 region: CASSLDPTEYSNQPQHF. The CDR3 DNA follows: TGTGCCAGCAGCTTAGATCCTACAGAATATAGCAATCAGCCCCAGCATTTT.

This chain uses TRBV7-9 with TRBJ1-1; maybe TRBD1 (5 bases). V was clipped by 10 bases and J by 1 base, with 16 bases between them. The germline CDR1 and CDR2 sequences are SEHNR and FQNEAQ (reference sequence). The CDR3 runs to 14 residues. The CDR3 spells CATASDSQNTEAFF. CDR3 sequence (DNA): TGTGCCACCGCATCTGACAGCCAGAACACTGAAGCTTTCTTT.

The V and J genes are TRBV29-1 and TRBJ1-1; 7 bases map to TRBD1. The ends lost 6 bases at V and 7 bases at J; junction bases unmatched: 8. CDR3 length equals 12 residues. CDR1 is SQVTM, CDR2 ANQGSEA, per germline. The CDR3 DNA is TGCAGCGTCAATGAAGGGACAGTTGAAGCTTTCTTT. Translation gives CSVNEGTVEAFF.

This chain uses TRBV21-1 with TRBJ2-6; the table calls TRBD2, which could not be checked here. TRBV21-1 counts as a pseudogene. The CDR3 consists of 16 residues. CDR3 DNA sequence: TGTGCCAGCAGCAAAGGGAGGGTCAGGGGGGCCAACGTCCTGACTTTC. Encoded protein: CASSKGRVRGANVLTF.

The chain combines TRBV5-1 with TRBJ1-1; D is uncertain. CDR3 size: 13 residues. Germline V gene lookup returns CDR1 SGHRS and CDR2 YFSETQ. V lost 4 bases and J 6 bases, leaving 13 bases between the germline ends. The CDR3 spells CASSHPGGAEAFF. For the CDR3, the DNA is TGCGCCAGCAGCCACCCCGGAGGCGCTGAAGCTTTCTTT.

The V gene is TRBV7-2, the J gene TRBJ1-5; the D is unclear. The CDR3 runs 16 residues. The germline V gene encodes CDR1 SGHTA and CDR2 FQGNSA. Trimming removed 0 bases at V and 0 bases at J, with 9 bases between. The CDR3 is CASSLATSNSNQPQHF. The CDR3 bases are TGTGCCAGCAGCTTAGCGACAAGCAATAGCAATCAGCCCCAGCATTTT.

The genes are TRBV18 and TRBJ1-5; 7 bases are a match to TRBD1. Germline CDR1 KGHSH, CDR2 LQKENI. After removal of 3 bases from V and 7 bases from J, the junction contained 3 bases not matched to a gene. This CDR3 comprises 13 residues. The DNA for the CDR3 is TGTGCCAGCTCACCCGACAGGGACCAGCCCCAGCATTTT. As protein: CASSPDRDQPQHF.

CDR3: CAISEGTSGGTSYEQYF. In DNA form, the CDR3 reads TGTGCCATCAGTGAAGGGACTAGCGGGGGGACTTCCTACGAGCAGTACTTC. This chain links TRBV10-3 with TRBJ2-7; TRBD2 aligns across 15 bases. The CDR3 contains 17 residues. Germline CDR1 and CDR2: ENHRY and SYGVKD. The J segment lost 1 base and the V segment lost 3 bases, leaving 4 bases of the junction unmatched.

This chain uses TRBV7-9 with TRBJ2-1, with TRBD2 identical over 9 bases. The CDR3 spans 16 residues. Germline V lookup: CDR1 SEHNR, CDR2 FQNEAQ (reference sequence). With 5 bases clipped from V and 5 bases from J, the junction kept 10 bases outside the gene matches. CDR3 sequence: CASSPRGVAGDNEQFF. As DNA, the CDR3 is TGTGCCAGCAGCCCCCGTGGGGTAGCGGGGGACAATGAGCAGTTCTTC.

This sequence joins TRBV7-7 and TRBJ2-2, with D uncertain. The ends were cut back, 7 bases at V and 6 bases at J, with 12 bases in the middle. There are 13 residues in the CDR3. Germline V gene lookup returns CDR1 SSHAT and CDR2 FNYEAQ (reference sequence). The DNA for the CDR3 is TGTGCCAGCACCTCTGCGGTTCCCGGGGAGCTGTTTTTT. This translates into CASTSAVPGELFF.

The gene calls are TRBV30 and TRBJ1-5; perhaps TRBD1 as D (5 bases). Deletions cut 5 bases from V and 2 bases from J, with 16 bases between. The germline gives CDR1 GTSNPN, CDR2 SVGIG (reference sequence). The CDR3 spans 15 residues. The CDR3 protein is CAWGRVVIGNQPQHF. The CDR3 coding sequence is TGTGCCTGGGGCAGGGTCGTGATAGGCAATCAGCCCCAGCATTTT.

J is TRBJ1-6 and V is TRBV7-9, with unresolved D. V lost 1 base to trimming and J lost 6 bases, with 13 bases between them. The CDR3 runs 16 residues. Germline CDR1 and CDR2: SEHNR and FQNEAQ (reference sequence). The CDR3 sequence: CASSLEASALNSPLHF. CDR3 in DNA: TGTGCCAGCAGCTTAGAAGCGTCCGCTCTTAATTCACCCCTCCACTTT.

The CDR3 is CASSLVAGPYEQYF. In DNA, the CDR3 is TGTGCCAGCAGCTTAGTCGCGGGACCCTACGAGCAGTACTTC. The chain joins TRBV11-2 to TRBJ2-7; D may be TRBD2 (6 bases). Trimming removed 1 base from V and 2 bases from J, with 9 bases in between. There are 14 residues in the CDR3. The V gene's germline CDR1 is SGHAT and CDR2 FQNNGV. The full variable domain, completed using reference TRBV11-2 and TRBJ2-7, is EAGVAQSPRYKIIEKRQSVAFWCNPISGHATLYWYQQILGQGPKLLIQFQNNGVVDDSQLPKDRFSAERLKGVDSTLKIQPAKLEDSAVYLCASSLVAGPYEQYFGPGTRLTVT.

Only one count was recorded for this clone. J is TRBJ2-5 and V is TRBV7-9; tentatively, D is TRBD2 (6 bases). V shed 3 bases and J shed 5 bases, with 13 bases lying between them. The germline gives CDR1 SEHNR, CDR2 FQNEAQ (reference sequence). The CDR3 is made up of 14 amino acids. The CDR3 sequence is CASSFSSSVETQYF. Written as DNA, the CDR3 is TGTGCCAGCAGCTTTAGTTCTAGCGTCGAGACCCAGTACTTC. Together with reference TRBV7-9 and TRBJ2-5, the CDR3 gives the full variable domain: DTGVSQNPRHKITKRGQNVTFRCDPISEHNRLYWYRQTLGQGPEFLTYFQNEAQLEKSRLLSDRFSAERPKGSFSTLEIQRTEQGDSAMYLCASSFSSSVETQYFGPGTRLLVL.

This clone came up once. One end of the junction is discordant with germline, which a read error may explain. This chain joins TRBV24-1 and TRBJ2-3; TRBD1 matches at 8 bases. The CDR3 is 13 residues long. Germline CDR1 is KGHDR and CDR2 is SFDVKD. CDR3 residues: CATSEGLETGANF. Written as DNA, the CDR3 is TGTGCCACCAGTGAAGGTTTGGAGACAGGGGCAAATTTT.

The chain has TRBV2 and TRBJ2-7; 10 positions agree with TRBD1. Germline-derived CDR1 and CDR2 are SNHLY and FYNNEI. Germline trimming cut 6 bases from V and 2 bases from J; bases unmatched to any gene: 7. The CDR3 has 15 residues. The CDR3 sequence is CASSLEGTGAYEQYV. The CDR3, as DNA: TGTGCCAGCAGCCTGGAAGGGACAGGGGCCTACGAGCAGTACGTC.

J is TRBJ2-3 and V is TRBV6-5, with 8 bases lining up with TRBD2. CDR1 and CDR2 from the germline V gene are MNHEY and SVGAGI. CDR3 length: 15 amino acids. With V trimmed by 6 bases and J by 3 bases, 8 bases remained unmatched. The CDR3 nucleotides read TGTGCCAGCAGCCTCGGGGGGGCCGGGACAGATACGCAGTATTTT. Amino acids: CASSLGGAGTDTQYF.

The V and J genes are TRBV14 and TRBJ1-1; 7 positions agree with TRBD1. Trimming took 4 bases from V and 1 from J; bases not matched to a gene: 6. The V gene's germline CDR1 is SGHDN and CDR2 FVKESK. CDR3 length equals 15 residues. The CDR3 loop reads CASSRWTGENTEAFF. The CDR3 DNA is TGTGCCAGCAGCCGCTGGACAGGAGAGAACACTGAAGCTTTCTTT. Combining the CDR3 with reference TRBV14 and TRBJ1-1 gives the whole variable domain EAGVTQFPSHSVIEKGQTVTLRCDPISGHDNLYWYRRVMGKEIKFLLHFVKESKQDESGMPNNRFLAERTGGTYSTLKVQPAELEDSGVYFCASSRWTGENTEAFFGQGTRLTVV.

The chain has TRBV10-1 and TRBJ2-1, with 10 bases fitting TRBD2. CDR1 and CDR2 from the germline V gene are WNHNN and SYGVQD (reference sequence). This CDR3 contains 19 residues. The junction had 18 bases not matched to a gene; V was cut back by 3 bases and J by 7 bases. CDR3 coding DNA: TGCGCCAGCAGTGACCCGAGTGGCCCTTTAGCGGGAGGCGGTAATGAGCAGTTCTTC. It is translated as CASSDPSGPLAGGGNEQFF.

The chain is built from TRBV2 and TRBJ1-6; 9 bases agree with TRBD1. With V trimmed by 6 bases and J by 7 bases, 10 bases remained unmatched. This CDR3 has 16 amino acids. Germline V gene data show CDR1 as SNHLY and CDR2 as FYNNEI. Here the CDR3 reads CASSPQGALENSPLHF. The CDR3 coding sequence is TGTGCCAGCAGCCCACAGGGGGCGCTTGAAAATTCACCCCTCCACTTT.

The chain is built from TRBV11-1 and TRBJ1-6, with 8 nucleotides matching TRBD1. The ends lost 2 bases at V and 9 bases at J; junction bases unmatched: 6. The germline CDR1 and CDR2 sequences are SGHAT and FQDESV (reference sequence). The CDR3 extends over 15 amino acids. The CDR3 DNA is TGTGCCAGCAGCTTAACGACAGGGGTGAGTTCACCCCTCCACTTT. Translation gives CASSLTTGVSSPLHF.

This chain uses TRBV27 with TRBJ2-7; 10 positions match TRBD1. With 5 bases clipped from V and 2 bases from J, the junction kept 3 bases outside the gene matches. CDR1 is MNHEY and CDR2 is SMNVEV in the germline V gene (reference sequence). CDR3 length: 14 residues. CDR3 sequence: CASSRDRGPYEQYF. The CDR3 nucleotides are TGTGCCAGCAGTCGGGACAGGGGTCCCTACGAGCAGTACTTC.